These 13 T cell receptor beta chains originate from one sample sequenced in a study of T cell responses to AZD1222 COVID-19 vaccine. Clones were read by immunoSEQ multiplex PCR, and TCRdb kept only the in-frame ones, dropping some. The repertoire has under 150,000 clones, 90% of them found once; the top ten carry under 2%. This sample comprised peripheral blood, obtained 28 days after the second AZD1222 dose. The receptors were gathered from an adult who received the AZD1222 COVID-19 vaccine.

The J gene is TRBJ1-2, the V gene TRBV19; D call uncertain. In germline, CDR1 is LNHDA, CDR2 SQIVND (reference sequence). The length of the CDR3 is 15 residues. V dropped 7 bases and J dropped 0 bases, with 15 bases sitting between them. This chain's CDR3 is CASTPQANANYGYTF. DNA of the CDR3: TGTGCCAGTACCCCTCAGGCGAACGCTAACTATGGCTACACCTTC.

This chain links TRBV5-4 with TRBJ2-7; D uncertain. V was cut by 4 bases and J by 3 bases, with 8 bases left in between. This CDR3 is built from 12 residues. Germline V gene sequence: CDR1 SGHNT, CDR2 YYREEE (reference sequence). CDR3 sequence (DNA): TGTGCCAGCAGCCGTGTAGGCTACGAGCAGTACTTC. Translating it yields CASSRVGYEQYF. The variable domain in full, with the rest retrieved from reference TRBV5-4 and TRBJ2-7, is ETGVTQSPTHLIKTRGQQVTLRCSSQSGHNTVSWYQQALGQGPQFIFQYYREEENGRGNFPPRFSGLQFPNYSSELNVNALELDDSALYLCASSRVGYEQYFGPGTRLTVT.

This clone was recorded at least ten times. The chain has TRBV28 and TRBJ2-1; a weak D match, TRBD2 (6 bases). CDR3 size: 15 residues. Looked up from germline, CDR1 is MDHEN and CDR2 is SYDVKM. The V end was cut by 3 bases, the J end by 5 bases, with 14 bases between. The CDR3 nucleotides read TGTGCCAGCAGTTTTGTCCGGGAGTTGGACAATGAGCAGTTCTTC. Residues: CASSFVRELDNEQFF.

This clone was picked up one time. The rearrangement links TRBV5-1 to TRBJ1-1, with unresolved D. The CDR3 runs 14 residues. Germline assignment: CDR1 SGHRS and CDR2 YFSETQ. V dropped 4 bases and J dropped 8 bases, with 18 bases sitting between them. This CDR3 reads CASSDWTETSEAFF. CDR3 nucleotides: TGCGCCAGCAGCGACTGGACGGAAACCTCAGAAGCTTTCTTT.

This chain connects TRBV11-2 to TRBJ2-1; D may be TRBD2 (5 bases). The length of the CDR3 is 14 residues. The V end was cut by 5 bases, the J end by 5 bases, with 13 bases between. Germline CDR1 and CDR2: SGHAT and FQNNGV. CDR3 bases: TGTGCCAGCAGCACGGACTTGTATAACAATGAGCAGTTCTTC. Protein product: CASSTDLYNNEQFF.

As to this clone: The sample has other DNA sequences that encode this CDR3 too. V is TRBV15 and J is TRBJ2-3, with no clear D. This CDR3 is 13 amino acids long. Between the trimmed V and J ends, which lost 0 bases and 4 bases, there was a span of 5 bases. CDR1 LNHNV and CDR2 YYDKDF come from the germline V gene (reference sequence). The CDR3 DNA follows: TGTGCCACCAGCAGAGATCTGGCAGATACGCAGTATTTT. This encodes CATSRDLADTQYF. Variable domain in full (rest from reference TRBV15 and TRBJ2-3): DAMVIQNPRYQVTQFGKPVTLSCSQTLNHNVMYWYQQKSSQAPKLLFHYYDKDFNNEADTPDNFQSRRPNTSFCFLDIRSPGLGDTAMYLCATSRDLADTQYFGPGTRLTVL.

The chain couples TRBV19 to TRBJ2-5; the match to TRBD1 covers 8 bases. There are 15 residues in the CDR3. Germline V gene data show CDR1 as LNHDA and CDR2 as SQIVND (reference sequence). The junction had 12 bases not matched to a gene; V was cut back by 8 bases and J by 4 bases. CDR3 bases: TGTGCCAGTTCTAGGCGACAGGGGTTACGAGAGACCCAGTACTTC. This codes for CASSRRQGLRETQYF.

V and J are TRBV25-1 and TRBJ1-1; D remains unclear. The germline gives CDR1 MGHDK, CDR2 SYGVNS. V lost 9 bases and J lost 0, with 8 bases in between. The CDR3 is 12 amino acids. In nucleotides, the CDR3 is TGTGCCAGTAGGGCCGTGAACACTGAAGCTTTCTTT. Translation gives CASRAVNTEAFF.

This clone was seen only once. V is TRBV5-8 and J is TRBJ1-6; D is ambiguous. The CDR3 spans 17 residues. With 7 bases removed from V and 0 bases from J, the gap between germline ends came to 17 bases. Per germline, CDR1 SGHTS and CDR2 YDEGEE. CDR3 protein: CASPSGRRSSYNSPLHF. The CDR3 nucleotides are TGTGCCAGCCCCTCCGGGCGTAGGAGCTCCTATAATTCACCCCTCCACTTT.

The chain's CDR3 is CASSYSRLTSGNEQFF. The CDR3 DNA reads as TGTGCCAGCAGTTACTCGAGACTGACTAGCGGCAATGAGCAGTTCTTC. The rearrangement uses TRBV6-2 or TRBV6-3 and TRBJ2-1, with TRBD2 matching over 9 bases. After removal of 0 bases from V and 6 bases from J, the junction contained 6 bases not matched to a gene. The CDR3 has 16 amino acids. CDR1 MNHEY and CDR2 SVGEGT come from the germline V gene.

The CDR3 sequence: CASSLGTGTGELFF. CDR3 bases: TGTGCCAGCAGCTTGGGGACCGGTACCGGGGAGCTGTTTTTT. This sequence joins TRBV7-9 and TRBJ2-2; D is possibly TRBD1 or TRBD2 (5 bases each). V was shortened by 3 bases and J by 5 bases, with 10 bases between the two germline ends. The V gene's germline CDR1 is SEHNR and CDR2 FQNEAQ (reference sequence). The CDR3 consists of 14 residues.

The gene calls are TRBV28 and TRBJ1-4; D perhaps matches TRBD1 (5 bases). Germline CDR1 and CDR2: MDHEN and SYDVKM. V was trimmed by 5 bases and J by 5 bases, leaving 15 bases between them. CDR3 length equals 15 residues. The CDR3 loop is CASSLWAGMNEKLFF. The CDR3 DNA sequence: TGTGCCAGCAGTCTGTGGGCAGGGATGAATGAAAAACTGTTTTTT.

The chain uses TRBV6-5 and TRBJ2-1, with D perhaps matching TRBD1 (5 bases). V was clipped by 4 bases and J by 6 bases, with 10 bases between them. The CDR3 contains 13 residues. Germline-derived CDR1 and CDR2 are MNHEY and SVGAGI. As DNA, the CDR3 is TGTGCCAGCAGTTCTACAGGTGTCAATGAGCAGTTCTTC. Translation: CASSSTGVNEQFF.